The present T cell receptor beta chain was sequenced within a study of cytomegalovirus exposure and HLA in healthy donors. Overall study results and limits: In a later analysis, an Asian-associated ancestry cluster reportedly showed fewer N-insertions than the roughly 700-donor mean.

This clone appeared a single time. Its specificity is unknown. Germline V gene data show CDR1 as LNHDA and CDR2 as SQIVND (reference sequence). CDR3 length: 15 amino acids. The J segment lost 0 bases and the V segment lost 9 bases, leaving 7 bases of the junction unmatched. A multiplex PCR was run with 60 Vbeta primers and 13 Jbeta primers. Libraries were prepared by immunoSEQ multiplex PCR; TCRdb keeps only in-frame clonotypes and omits some of them. The sample has roughly 100,000 clones, about 80% seen once. Healthy bone marrow donors made up the donor group. The origin of this receptor is a woman in her forties in good health and CMV-seronegative. The chain combines TRBV19 with TRBJ2-1; 8 bases agree with TRBD2. Source material: PBMCs. CDR3: CASKEGTSSYNEQFF. CDR3 coding DNA: TGTGCCAGCAAAGAGGGGACTAGCTCCTACAATGAGCAGTTCTTC.